This passage covers 2 T cell receptor beta chains from one sample sequenced in a study of blood T cell repertoires in COVID-19. Assay used: immunoSEQ multiplex PCR; TCRdb lists only in-frame clones, some missing. The table records a few hundred thousand clones, 88% of them present only once. Sequencing was carried out using PBMCs or T cells enriched from blood (not recorded which). The receptor source for this set is a woman aged 40 to 50 who had been exposed to COVID-19.

V gene TRBV2 combines with J gene TRBJ1-4, with 7 nucleotides matching TRBD1. Germline values: CDR1 SNHLY, CDR2 FYNNEI. The CDR3 contains 16 residues. Trimming at V came to 7 bases and at J to 0 bases, leaving 8 bases not matched to a gene. The CDR3 here is CASMRDRSATNEKLFF. The CDR3 DNA reads as TGTGCCAGCATGAGGGACAGATCTGCAACTAATGAAAAACTGTTTTTT. The full variable domain, with the rest looked up from reference TRBV2 and TRBJ1-4, is EPEVTQTPSHQVTQMGQEVILRCVPISNHLYFYWYRQILGQKVEFLVSFYNNEISEKSEIFDDQFSVERPDGSNFTLKIRSTKLEDSAMYFCASMRDRSATNEKLFFGSGTQLSVL.

The CDR3 nucleotides read TGTGCCAGCAGCTTAGCTTGGACTAGCGGTGGAGTCGGGGAGCTGTTTTTT. It specifies CASSLAWTSGGVGELFF. This sequence joins TRBV7-6 and TRBJ2-2; 10 bases agree with TRBD2. The V gene end was trimmed by 0 bases and the J gene end by 7 bases; junction bases not matched to a gene: 8. This CDR3 contains 17 residues. CDR1 is SGHVS, CDR2 FNYEAQ, per germline.